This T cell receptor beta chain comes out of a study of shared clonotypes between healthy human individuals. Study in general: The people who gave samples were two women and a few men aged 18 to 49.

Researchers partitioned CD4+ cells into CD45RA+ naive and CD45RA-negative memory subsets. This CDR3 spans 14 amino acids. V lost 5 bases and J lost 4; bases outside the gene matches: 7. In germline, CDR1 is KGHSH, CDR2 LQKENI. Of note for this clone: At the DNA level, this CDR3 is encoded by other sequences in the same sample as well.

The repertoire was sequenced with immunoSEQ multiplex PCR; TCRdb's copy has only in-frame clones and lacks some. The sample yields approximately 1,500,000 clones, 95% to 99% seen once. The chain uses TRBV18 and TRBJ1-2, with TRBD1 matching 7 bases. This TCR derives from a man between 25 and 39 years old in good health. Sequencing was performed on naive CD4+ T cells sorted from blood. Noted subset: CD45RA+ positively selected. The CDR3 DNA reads TGTGCCAGCTCAAATGACAGGGAAGCCTATGGCTACACCTTC. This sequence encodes CASSNDREAYGYTF.